The TCR beta chain under discussion was sequenced for a study of T-cell reconstitution after alpha-beta-depleted transplantation in children. Whole-study findings and limits: The study reportedly traced alpha-beta T cells about two months after transplant to several hundred expanded graft clones.

This clonotype was detected ten times or more. Its antigen is not identified. The CDR3 covers 17 residues. V dropped 0 bases and J dropped 4 bases, with 18 bases sitting between them. Germline CDR1 is SGHRS and CDR2 is YFSETQ. TCRbeta library preparation incorporated unique molecular identifiers. Each CDR3 protein is one row after TCRdb ran MiXCR on the PCR reads. The sample lists around 580,000 distinct CDR3 sequences; around 23% were seen once. The specimen was PBMCs, mostly from graft donor cells, collected 360 days after TCRalphabeta/CD19-depleted stem cell transplant. The chain employs TRBV5-1 and TRBJ2-3, with D possibly being TRBD2 (6 bases). This sequence originates from a boy under three years old who had a stem cell transplant for acute myeloid leukemia, so the T cells may come from the graft donor. CDR3 in amino acids: CASSLAPLESGPDTQYF. The CDR3, as DNA: TGCGCCAGCAGCTTGGCGCCCCTAGAGAGCGGGCCAGATACGCAGTATTTT.